Following are 13 T cell receptor beta chains from one sample sequenced in a study of cytomegalovirus exposure and HLA in healthy donors. The table came from immunoSEQ multiplex PCR; TCRdb's copy has only in-frame clones and leaves some out. Of about 98,000 clones in the sample, roughly 87% were seen once. The material sequenced was PBMCs. These TCRs come from a man aged 18 to 30 in good health and CMV-seropositive.

This clone was observed a few times. The gene calls are TRBV5-1 and TRBJ2-1; 10 nucleotides line up with TRBD2. The germline gives CDR1 SGHRS, CDR2 YFSETQ. Trimming removed 6 bases from V and 0 bases from J; junction bases left unmatched: 3. The CDR3 length is 15 residues. In DNA form, the CDR3 reads TGCGCCAGCACCGGACTAGCGGACTCCTACAATGAGCAGTTCTTC. It codes for CASTGLADSYNEQFF. Combining the CDR3 with reference TRBV5-1 and TRBJ2-1 gives the whole variable domain KAGVTQTPRYLIKTRGQQVTLSCSPISGHRSVSWYQQTPGQGLQFLFEYFSETQRNKGNFPGRFSGRQFSNSRSEMNVSTLELGDSALYLCASTGLADSYNEQFFGPGTRLTVL.

This sequence joins TRBV28 and TRBJ1-1, with a weak D call TRBD1 (6 bases). This CDR3 spans 14 amino acids. Between the trimmed V and J ends, which lost 6 bases and 0 bases, there was a span of 11 bases. Germline loops: CDR1 MDHEN, CDR2 SYDVKM. CDR3 protein: CASSPDSMNTEAFF. CDR3 sequence (DNA): TGTGCCAGCAGCCCGGACAGCATGAACACTGAAGCTTTCTTT.

The chain uses TRBV4-2 and TRBJ2-3, with 12 bases matching TRBD2. J lost 2 bases, V lost 4 bases, and 4 bases had no gene match. CDR3 size: 16 residues. The germline gives CDR1 LGHNA, CDR2 YNFKEQ. The CDR3 DNA reads as TGTGCCAGCAGCCGAAGGACTAGCGGGGCCACAGATACGCAGTATTTT. Protein product: CASSRRTSGATDTQYF.

The chain links TRBV6-5 to TRBJ2-1; D is possibly TRBD2 (5 bases). Trimming left V 6 bases short and J 7 bases short, with 19 bases between. The germline gives CDR1 MNHEY, CDR2 SVGAGI. The CDR3 extends over 15 amino acids. Here the CDR3 DNA reads TGTGCCAGCAGCCTAATTAATGACTACCGAAATGAGCAGTTCTTC. Its translation is CASSLINDYRNEQFF.

The chain's CDR3 is CASSTSGVETQYF. DNA of the CDR3: TGCGCCAGCAGCACAAGCGGGGTAGAGACCCAGTACTTC. The chain joins TRBV5-1 to TRBJ2-5; 7 bases agree with TRBD2. The CDR3 totals 13 residues. The V gene end was trimmed by 4 bases and the J gene end by 4 bases; junction bases not matched to a gene: 4. Germline loops: CDR1 SGHRS, CDR2 YFSETQ.

The chain combines TRBV9 with TRBJ2-7, with a tentative D call TRBD1 (6 bases). V was clipped by 0 bases and J by 3 bases, with 13 bases between them. From germline, CDR1 is SGDLS and CDR2 YYNGEE. The CDR3 runs to 15 residues. CDR3 residues: CASSVAPGQIYEQYF. The CDR3 DNA sequence: TGTGCCAGCAGCGTAGCTCCCGGACAGATCTACGAGCAGTACTTC.

This clone was detected only once. The chain uses TRBV6-1 and TRBJ2-1, with D possibly being TRBD1 (5 bases). The V gene lost 6 bases and the J gene lost 0 bases, with 12 bases spanning the gap. The CDR3 loop spans 15 amino acids. Per the germline V gene, CDR1 is MNHNS and CDR2 is SASEGT. In DNA form, the CDR3 reads TGTGCCAGCAGCTCCCAGGGTGACTCCTACAATGAGCAGTTCTTC. Protein product: CASSSQGDSYNEQFF.

The rearrangement uses TRBV15 and TRBJ2-3, with 7 bases matching TRBD1. CDR1 and CDR2 (germline): LNHNV, YYDKDF (reference sequence). Germline trimming cut 0 bases from V and 3 bases from J; bases unmatched to any gene: 6. The CDR3 loop spans 16 amino acids. The CDR3 nucleotides are TGTGCCACCAGCAGAGATCGAGGGGGCGAGACAGATACGCAGTATTTT. As protein: CATSRDRGGETDTQYF.

This clone was picked up one time. This chain joins TRBV7-9 and TRBJ2-1, with 9 bases aligning to TRBD2. Germline V gene sequence: CDR1 SEHNR, CDR2 FQNEAQ (reference sequence). With V trimmed by 8 bases and J by 6 bases, 8 bases remained unmatched. This CDR3 spans 14 amino acids. CDR3 region: CASEELAGINEQFF. As DNA, the CDR3 is TGTGCCAGCGAGGAGCTAGCGGGAATCAATGAGCAGTTCTTC. The complete variable domain, with remaining parts taken from reference TRBV7-9 and TRBJ2-1, reads DTGVSQNPRHKITKRGQNVTFRCDPISEHNRLYWYRQTLGQGPEFLTYFQNEAQLEKSRLLSDRFSAERPKGSFSTLEIQRTEQGDSAMYLCASEELAGINEQFFGPGTRLTVL.

The chain has TRBV6-5 and TRBJ2-1; the D is unclear. Between the trimmed V and J ends, which lost 6 bases and 5 bases, there was a span of 17 bases. CDR1 MNHEY and CDR2 SVGAGI come from the germline V gene. The CDR3 runs to 15 residues. Written as DNA, the CDR3 is TGTGCCAGCAGGCCACCCGGGTTCGAAAACAATGAGCAGTTCTTC. Residues: CASRPPGFENNEQFF.

DNA of the CDR3: TGTGCCAGCAGCTTAGATTGGGCCAGCAGGGGGTATGTGACCCAGTACTTC. Translating gives CASSLDWASRGYVTQYF. The chain is built from TRBV7-2 and TRBJ2-5; 7 positions match TRBD1. The germline V gene encodes CDR1 SGHTA and CDR2 FQGNSA. After removal of 1 base from V and 7 bases from J, the junction contained 15 bases not matched to a gene. The CDR3 consists of 17 residues.

J is TRBJ1-5 and V is TRBV5-6, with TRBD1 matching over 10 bases. This CDR3 is 14 amino acids long. Germline CDR1 reads SGHDT; CDR2 reads YYEEEE. The J segment lost 6 bases and the V segment lost 4 bases, leaving 4 bases of the junction unmatched. CDR3 sequence reads: CASSLRDRGQPQHF. CDR3 sequence (DNA): TGTGCCAGCAGCCTCCGGGACAGGGGTCAGCCCCAGCATTTT.

The J gene is TRBJ2-2, the V gene TRBV7-3; 14 positions match TRBD2. Germline V lookup: CDR1 SGHTA, CDR2 FQGTGA. The CDR3 totals 17 residues. V lost 7 bases to trimming and J lost 7 bases; unmatched junction nucleotides: 11. CDR3 sequence: CASTQRLAGGPGGELFF. The CDR3 DNA follows: TGTGCCAGCACCCAAAGACTAGCGGGAGGGCCGGGCGGGGAGCTGTTTTTT.